This T cell receptor beta chain was sequenced for a study of Tregs in tolerant kidney transplant recipients. Profiling relied on immunoSEQ multiplex PCR, and the TCRdb table lists in-frame clones only, not all of them. The sample contains 69,000 or so clones, roughly 89% of which appear only once. Germline assignment: CDR1 SGHTA and CDR2 FQGTGA. After removal of 2 bases from V and 2 bases from J, the junction contained 3 bases not matched to a gene. This CDR3 has 16 amino acids. For this clone: What it binds is unknown.

Study-level points and caveats: Antigen-driven expansion was suggested because donor-specific Tregs expanded more than all Tregs in tolerant patients. The small number of patients limits these findings pending further validation.

This receptor was taken from a human donor who received a combined kidney and bone marrow transplant. This rearrangement joins TRBV7-3 to TRBJ2-7, with 13 bases identical to TRBD2. Here the sequenced sample was CD4+ T cells from blood, taken before the transplant. The CDR3 is CASSLSGLAGPYEQYF. The CDR3 nucleotides read TGTGCCAGCAGCTTATCGGGACTAGCGGGGCCCTACGAGCAGTACTTC. Complete variable domain (other parts from reference TRBV7-3 and TRBJ2-7): GAGVSQTPSNKVTEKGKYVELRCDPISGHTALYWYRQSLGQGPEFLIYFQGTGAADDSGLPNDRFFAVRPEGSVSTLKIQRTERGDSAVYLCASSLSGLAGPYEQYFGPGTRLTVT.